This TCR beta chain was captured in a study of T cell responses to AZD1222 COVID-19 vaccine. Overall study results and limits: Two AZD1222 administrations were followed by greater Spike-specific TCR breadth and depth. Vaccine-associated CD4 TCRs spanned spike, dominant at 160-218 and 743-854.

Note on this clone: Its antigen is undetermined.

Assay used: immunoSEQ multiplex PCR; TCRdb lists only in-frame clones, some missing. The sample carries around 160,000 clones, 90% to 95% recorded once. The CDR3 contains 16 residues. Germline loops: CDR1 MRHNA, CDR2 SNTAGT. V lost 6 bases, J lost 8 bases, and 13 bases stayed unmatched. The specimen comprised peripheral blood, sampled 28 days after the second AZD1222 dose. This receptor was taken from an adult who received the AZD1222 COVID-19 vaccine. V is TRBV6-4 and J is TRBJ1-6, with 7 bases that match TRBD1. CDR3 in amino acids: CASRNRDSPADSPLHF. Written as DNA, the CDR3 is TGTGCCAGCAGGAACCGGGACAGCCCCGCGGATTCACCCCTCCACTTT.